A selection of T cell receptor beta chains follows, all from one sample in a study of blood T cell repertoires in COVID-19. Libraries were prepared by immunoSEQ multiplex PCR; TCRdb keeps only in-frame clonotypes and omits some of them. The sample lists 150,000 to 200,000 clones, around 90% seen once, with roughly a sixth in the top ten. The sample was peripheral blood. Receptors were obtained from a man aged 55 to 70 with active or convalescent COVID-19. CDR3s include the opening cysteine and the closing phenylalanine or tryptophan. Fields, in order: CDR3 length, clone size, V gene, J gene, D gene, CDR3 protein, CDR3 DNA. The D gene is left open where the match is weak. Not every row has a clone size; where given, it reads once, few, many or a size class.

length: 17; size: -; V: TRBV7-9; J: TRBJ1-1; D: -; CDR3: CASSLGQLSTMNTEAFF; DNA: TGTGCCAGCAGCTTAGGTCAGTTGTCTACTATGAACACTGAAGCTTTCTTT
length: 13; size: once; V: TRBV3-1/TRBV3-2; J: TRBJ1-1; D: -; CDR3: CASKETGYTEAFF; DNA: TGTGCCAGCAAGGAGACAGGTTACACTGAAGCTTTCTTT
length: 17; size: -; V: TRBV10-3; J: TRBJ2-3; D: -; CDR3: CAISAPGSTLSTDTQYF; DNA: TGTGCCATCAGTGCGCCGGGATCAACTTTAAGCACAGATACGCAGTATTTT
length: 16; size: -; V: TRBV27; J: TRBJ1-5; D: -; CDR3: CASSLRTPGSNQPQHF; DNA: TGTGCCAGCAGTCTACGGACGCCGGGGAGCAATCAGCCCCAGCATTTT
length: 15; size: -; V: TRBV2; J: TRBJ1-1; D: TRBD1; CDR3: CASRDTRDRDTEAFF; DNA: TGTGCCAGCAGGGACACCAGGGACAGGGACACTGAAGCTTTCTTT
length: 12; size: -; V: TRBV19; J: TRBJ1-2; D: TRBD1; CDR3: CASSIGTDGYTF; DNA: TGTGCCAGTAGTATCGGGACAGATGGCTACACCTTC
length: 14; size: once; V: TRBV5-1; J: TRBJ2-7; D: TRBD1; CDR3: CASSLQGAIYEQYF; DNA: TGCGCCAGCAGCTTACAGGGGGCTATCTACGAGCAGTACTTC
length: 13; size: -; V: TRBV12-5; J: TRBJ2-7; D: TRBD1; CDR3: CASVQGASYEQYF; DNA: TGTGCTAGTGTGCAGGGGGCGTCGTACGAGCAGTACTTC
length: 13; size: -; V: TRBV29-1; J: TRBJ2-7; D: TRBD1; CDR3: CSVARDRAYEQYF; DNA: TGCAGCGTTGCCCGGGACAGGGCCTACGAGCAGTACTTC
length: 15; size: -; V: TRBV25-1; J: TRBJ2-1; D: TRBD2; CDR3: CASSEAGGAYNEQFF; DNA: TGTGCCAGCAGTGAAGCGGGAGGCGCCTACAATGAGCAGTTCTTC
length: 14; size: -; V: TRBV5-4; J: TRBJ2-2; D: TRBD2; CDR3: CASSLMGGAGELFF; DNA: TGTGCCAGCAGCTTGATGGGGGGGGCCGGGGAGCTGTTTTTT
length: 16; size: -; V: TRBV11-2; J: TRBJ2-2; D: TRBD2; CDR3: CASSLDGLAGGGELFF; DNA: TGTGCCAGCAGCTTAGATGGCCTAGCGGGTGGCGGGGAGCTGTTTTTT
length: 13; size: -; V: TRBV6-2/TRBV6-3; J: TRBJ1-2; D: -; CDR3: CASSRQVNYGYTF; DNA: TGTGCCAGCAGTCGACAGGTTAACTATGGCTACACCTTC
length: 14; size: -; V: TRBV6-6; J: TRBJ2-1; D: TRBD2; CDR3: CASRGGFRRDEQFF; DNA: TGTGCCAGCCGGGGGGGTTTTAGGCGGGATGAGCAGTTCTTC
length: 11; size: -; V: TRBV2; J: TRBJ1-1; D: -; CDR3: CASTLRGGAFF; DNA: TGTGCCAGCACCCTTCGGGGAGGGGCTTTCTTT
length: 19; size: -; V: TRBV6-1; J: TRBJ2-1; D: TRBD1; CDR3: CASSERAGGFGKAYNEQFF; DNA: TGTGCCAGCAGTGAACGGGCAGGGGGCTTCGGGAAGGCCTACAATGAGCAGTTCTTC
length: 14; size: -; V: TRBV7-9; J: TRBJ1-3; D: -; CDR3: CASSFRGTGNTIYF; DNA: TGTGCCAGCAGCTTTAGGGGGACCGGAAACACCATATATTTT
length: 14; size: -; V: TRBV6-6; J: TRBJ2-7; D: -; CDR3: CASSSSQGSYEQYF; DNA: TGTGCCAGCAGTTCGTCACAGGGATCCTACGAGCAGTACTTC
length: 15; size: -; V: TRBV6-5; J: TRBJ1-2; D: -; CDR3: CASSYSPQRAYGYTF; DNA: TGTGCCAGCAGTTACTCGCCGCAAAGAGCTTATGGCTACACCTTC
length: 14; size: -; V: TRBV7-2; J: TRBJ2-7; D: -; CDR3: CASSAGLKAYEQYF; DNA: TGTGCCAGCAGCGCAGGTCTTAAGGCCTACGAGCAGTACTTC
length: 15; size: -; V: TRBV7-6; J: TRBJ1-1; D: TRBD1; CDR3: CASSLGQAMNTEAFF; DNA: TGTGCCAGCAGCCTCGGACAGGCAATGAACACTGAAGCTTTCTTT
length: 16; size: -; V: TRBV27; J: TRBJ2-7; D: TRBD1; CDR3: CASSPGQGIFRYEQYF; DNA: TGTGCCAGCAGTCCCGGACAGGGTATATTCAGGTACGAACAGTACTTC
length: 14; size: once; V: TRBV7-9; J: TRBJ1-1; D: -; CDR3: CASSPRGRDTEAFF; DNA: TGTGCCAGCAGCCCCCGGGGGAGGGACACTGAAGCTTTCTTT
length: 12; size: -; V: TRBV11-3; J: TRBJ1-1; D: -; CDR3: CATTGMNTEAFF; DNA: TGTGCCACCACAGGGATGAACACTGAAGCTTTCTTT
length: 16; size: -; V: TRBV5-1; J: TRBJ2-2; D: TRBD1; CDR3: CASSTLDRGRAGELFF; DNA: TGCGCCAGCAGCACCCTCGACAGGGGGAGAGCCGGGGAGCTGTTTTTT
length: 16; size: -; V: TRBV19; J: TRBJ2-5; D: TRBD1; CDR3: CASSIGGWDRGQTQYF; DNA: TGTGCCAGTAGTATAGGGGGTTGGGACAGGGGACAGACCCAGTACTTC
length: 16; size: -; V: TRBV9; J: TRBJ2-5; D: TRBD2; CDR3: CASSPGLAGGLETQYF; DNA: TGTGCCAGCAGCCCGGGACTAGCGGGAGGGTTAGAGACCCAGTACTTC
length: 14; size: -; V: TRBV5-6; J: TRBJ1-1; D: -; CDR3: CASTRGGWNTEAFF; DNA: TGTGCCAGCACCCGCGGCGGGTGGAACACTGAAGCTTTCTTT
length: 12; size: -; V: TRBV6-6; J: TRBJ1-2; D: TRBD1; CDR3: CASSRQGYGYTF; DNA: TGTGCCAGCAGTCGACAGGGGTATGGCTACACCTTC
length: 13; size: few; V: TRBV19; J: TRBJ2-7; D: -; CDR3: CASRGQGGHEQYF; DNA: TGTGCCAGTAGGGGGCAGGGGGGCCACGAGCAGTACTTC
length: 15; size: -; V: TRBV5-4; J: TRBJ1-4; D: TRBD1; CDR3: CASSSGQGGGEKLFF; DNA: TGTGCCAGCAGCTCCGGACAGGGAGGTGGTGAAAAACTGTTTTTT
length: 14; size: -; V: TRBV18; J: TRBJ2-5; D: TRBD2; CDR3: CASSPNSGRETQYF; DNA: TGTGCCAGCTCACCAAATAGCGGGAGGGAGACCCAGTACTTC
length: 14; size: -; V: TRBV7-2; J: TRBJ1-1; D: TRBD1; CDR3: CASSPGQGRTEAFF; DNA: TGTGCCAGCAGCCCGGGACAGGGAAGGACTGAAGCTTTCTTT
length: 14; size: -; V: TRBV30; J: TRBJ1-2; D: -; CDR3: CAWSVPSRDYGYTF; DNA: TGTGCCTGGAGTGTACCATCCCGGGACTATGGCTACACCTTC
length: 15; size: -; V: TRBV18; J: TRBJ1-4; D: TRBD1; CDR3: CASSPGQGATEKLFF; DNA: TGTGCCAGCTCACCGGGACAGGGGGCCACTGAAAAACTGTTTTTT
length: 16; size: -; V: TRBV5-5; J: TRBJ1-2; D: -; CDR3: CASSFSGTPSNYGYTF; DNA: TGTGCCAGCAGCTTTTCCGGGACACCCTCCAACTATGGCTACACCTTC
length: 16; size: -; V: TRBV3-1/TRBV3-2; J: TRBJ1-1; D: -; CDR3: CASSQDFPTRPTEAFF; DNA: TGTGCCAGCAGCCAAGATTTTCCTACCAGGCCCACTGAAGCTTTCTTT
length: 15; size: -; V: TRBV27; J: TRBJ2-1; D: TRBD2; CDR3: CASSSTSGSYNEQFF; DNA: TGTGCCAGCAGTTCTACTAGCGGGAGCTACAATGAGCAGTTCTTC
length: 16; size: -; V: TRBV18; J: TRBJ2-2; D: TRBD1; CDR3: CASSETGGRNTGELFF; DNA: TGTGCCAGCTCAGAAACAGGGGGGAGAAACACCGGGGAGCTGTTTTTT
length: 16; size: -; V: TRBV23-1; J: TRBJ2-1; D: -; CDR3: CASSQSGPSGSNEQFF; DNA: TGCGCCAGCAGTCAATCGGGGCCTAGTGGGTCAAATGAGCAGTTCTTC
length: 13; size: -; V: TRBV5-1; J: TRBJ1-5; D: -; CDR3: CASSLAGGEPQHF; DNA: TGCGCCAGCAGCTTGGCCGGGGGAGAGCCCCAGCATTTT
length: 16; size: -; V: TRBV5-4; J: TRBJ1-4; D: -; CDR3: CASSLSLDRSNEKLFF; DNA: TGTGCCAGCAGCTTGTCCTTAGACAGAAGTAATGAAAAACTGTTTTTT
length: 15; size: -; V: TRBV7-2; J: TRBJ2-7; D: TRBD2; CDR3: CASSLVGGSTYEQYF; DNA: TGTGCCAGCAGCTTAGTGGGCGGGAGTACCTACGAGCAGTACTTC
length: 15; size: -; V: TRBV3-1/TRBV3-2; J: TRBJ2-1; D: TRBD2; CDR3: CASSPWGLADNEQFF; DNA: TGTGCCAGCAGCCCTTGGGGACTAGCGGACAATGAGCAGTTCTTC
length: 16; size: -; V: TRBV10-1; J: TRBJ1-5; D: TRBD1; CDR3: CASYRDRGLSNQPQHF; DNA: TGCGCCAGCTACCGGGACAGGGGGCTTAGCAATCAGCCCCAGCATTTT